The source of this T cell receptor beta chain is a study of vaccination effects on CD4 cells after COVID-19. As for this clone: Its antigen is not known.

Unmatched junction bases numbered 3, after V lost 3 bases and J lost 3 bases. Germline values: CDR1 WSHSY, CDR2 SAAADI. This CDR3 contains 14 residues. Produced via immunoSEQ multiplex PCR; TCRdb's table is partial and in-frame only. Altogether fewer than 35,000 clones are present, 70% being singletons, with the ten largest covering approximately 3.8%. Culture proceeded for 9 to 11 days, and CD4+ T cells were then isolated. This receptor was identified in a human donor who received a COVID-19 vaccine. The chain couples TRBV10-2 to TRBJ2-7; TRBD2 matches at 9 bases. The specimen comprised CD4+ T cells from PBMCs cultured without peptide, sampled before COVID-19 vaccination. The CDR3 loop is CASSDGRGGYEQYF. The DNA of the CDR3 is TGCGCCAGCAGTGATGGGCGGGGGGGCTACGAGCAGTACTTC.